This TCR beta chain was identified during a study of blood T cell repertoires in COVID-19. Whole-study context: From the United States, Italy and Spain came samples of acute and convalescent COVID-19. Sources were T cells, B-cell-depleted T cells, or PBMCs; the material itself was cDNA or gDNA.

TCRdb keeps only in-frame clones here, not all; method: immunoSEQ multiplex PCR. The data contain about 180,000 clones, almost 80% of them seen just once; the ten biggest clones take up roughly 17%. Participants' reported clinical history set cohort assignment. This TCR was recovered from a woman between 50 and 59 years old who had recovered from COVID-19. Material for sequencing was PBMCs or T cells enriched from blood (not recorded which).

CDR3 loop: CASSILTAWAGGSEQFF. The DNA for the CDR3 is TGTGCCAGTAGTATTTTGACGGCGTGGGCGGGAGGGAGTGAGCAGTTCTTC. The chain combines TRBV19 with TRBJ2-1; 9 positions agree with TRBD2. J was trimmed by 9 bases and V by 3 bases; bases with no gene match: 15. This CDR3 is 17 amino acids long. CDR1 is LNHDA and CDR2 is SQIVND in the germline V gene (reference sequence).